This T cell receptor (beta chain) was documented in a study of spatial heterogeneity in lung cancer. Broader study findings: It was found that expanded intratumoral alpha and beta TCR counts tracked tumor mutation counts.

TCRdb re-called the 5' RACE reads with MiXCR, one entry per CDR3 protein. The sample shows several thousand distinct CDR3 sequences, around 11% of them seen only once. Indicated time point: sample taken at primary tumor resection. With 3 bases clipped from V and 4 bases from J, the junction kept 0 bases outside the gene matches. CDR1 and CDR2 (germline): SGHVS, FQNEAQ. The CDR3 consists of 15 residues. As concerns this clonotype: Its target is not known.

The origin of this receptor is a female donor with early-stage non-small cell lung cancer. The sequencing used lung tumor tissue, collected at surgery. The chain uses TRBV7-8 and TRBJ2-3; 14 positions agree with TRBD2. CDR3 amino acids: CASSLTSGRADTQYF. The DNA of the CDR3 is TGTGCCAGCAGCTTGACTAGCGGGAGGGCAGATACGCAGTATTTT.